Presented here are 7 T cell receptor beta chains from one specimen sequenced in a study of OX40 agonist ivuxolimab in advanced cancers. Produced via immunoSEQ multiplex PCR; TCRdb's table is partial and in-frame only. The sample records about 60,000 clones, nearly 95% being singletons. The specimen comprised CD4+ or CD8+ T cells sorted from blood, sampled in a trial of the OX40 agonist ivuxolimab. Receptors originate from an adult with an advanced solid tumor such as melanoma, head and neck, liver or kidney cancer.

The chain couples TRBV13 to TRBJ1-1; 8 bases match TRBD1. Germline V gene data show CDR1 as PRHDT and CDR2 as FYEKMQ (reference sequence). The CDR3 sequence is 12 residues long. Trimming removed 5 bases from V and 7 bases from J; junction bases left unmatched: 3. CDR3 sequence (DNA): TGTGCCAGCAGCGCCGGGACAGGTGAAGCTTTCTTT. It encodes CASSAGTGEAFF.

The chain combines TRBV7-9 with TRBJ2-5; TRBD2 is a possible D gene (6 bases). The germline CDR1 and CDR2 sequences are SEHNR and FQNEAQ (reference sequence). V lost 5 bases to trimming and J lost 5 bases, with 12 bases between them. This CDR3 contains 13 residues. CDR3 nucleotides: TGTGCCAGCAGCCACTCGGGGGTGGAGACCCAGTACTTC. Its translation is CASSHSGVETQYF.

This chain's CDR3 is CASSLQLYQPQHF. Written as DNA, the CDR3 is TGTGCCAGCAGTTTACAGTTGTATCAGCCCCAGCATTTT. The chain is built from TRBV27 and TRBJ1-5; D is undetermined. The CDR3 is made up of 13 amino acids. V dropped 2 bases and J dropped 5 bases, with 7 bases sitting between them. The germline CDR1 and CDR2 sequences are MNHEY and SMNVEV (reference sequence).

This chain uses TRBV19 with TRBJ1-4; 10 nucleotides align to TRBD1. Trimming at V came to 5 bases and at J to 11 bases, leaving 11 bases not matched to a gene. From germline, CDR1 is LNHDA and CDR2 SQIVND (reference sequence). The CDR3 is made up of 15 amino acids. CDR3 loop: CASSPRDRGIGKLFF. In nucleotides, the CDR3 is TGTGCCAGTAGTCCCCGGGACAGGGGAATAGGGAAACTGTTTTTT.

The CDR3 bases are TGTGCCAGCAGATGGACAGGGAACTCTTATAGCAATCAGCCCCAGCATTTT. Protein product: CASRWTGNSYSNQPQHF. J is TRBJ1-5 and V is TRBV19; 8 bases map to TRBD1. Germline values: CDR1 LNHDA, CDR2 SQIVND (reference sequence). V shed 9 bases and J 0 bases; nucleotides not matched to a gene: 13. The CDR3 has 17 amino acids.

The chain couples TRBV9 to TRBJ1-4; D gene unclear. This CDR3 is 14 amino acids long. Trimming took 0 bases from V and 5 from J, leaving 8 bases between them. Germline V gene lookup returns CDR1 SGDLS and CDR2 YYNGEE. The CDR3, as DNA: TGTGCCAGCAGCGTAGGGAACCCGAATGAAAAACTGTTTTTT. It translates to CASSVGNPNEKLFF.

The table lists this clone with a count of one. The rearrangement joins TRBV6-6 to TRBJ2-1; perhaps TRBD1 as D (6 bases). Germline CDR1 and CDR2: MNHNY and SVGAGI (reference sequence). Trimming left V 6 bases short and J 3 bases short, with 15 bases between. This CDR3 has 15 amino acids. Written as DNA, the CDR3 is TGTGCCAGCAGCCCCAGGGGATGGGACTACAATGAGCAGTTCTTC. As protein: CASSPRGWDYNEQFF.